The TCR beta chain described here comes from a study of cytomegalovirus exposure and HLA in healthy donors. The overall study: Among about 400 genotyped donors, about 80% fell in the Caucasian-associated ancestry cluster. Study conclusions and caveats: The investigators catalogued 160 or so TCR beta chains as cytomegalovirus-associated.

This clone was counted between two and nine times. Its specificity is not known. Trimming removed 0 bases from V and 5 bases from J, with 11 bases in between. The CDR3 totals 15 residues. Germline values: CDR1 MGHRA, CDR2 YSYEKL. This PCR relied on a set of 60 Vbeta primers and 13 Jbeta primers. Profiled with immunoSEQ multiplex PCR; TCRdb holds only in-frame clones, not every one. The sample lists 150,000 to 200,000 clones; over 65% were seen once. J is TRBJ1-5 and V is TRBV4-1; D unresolved. The specimen sequenced was PBMCs. The sequence derives from a woman between 35 and 50 years old in good health and CMV-seronegative. The DNA of the CDR3 is TGCGCCAGCAGCCAAGATATCTGGGAGGATCAGCCCCAGCATTTT. Protein product: CASSQDIWEDQPQHF.